One and the same sample provided the 6 T cell receptor beta chains below, sequenced in a study of blood T cell repertoires in COVID-19. The data were produced by immunoSEQ multiplex PCR, yet TCRdb's version contains in-frame clones alone and is incomplete. The profile shows some 390,000 clones, nearly 90% of them singletons. Sequencing was done on a sample of PBMCs or T cells enriched from blood (not recorded which). These receptors came from a woman in her 30s who had recovered from COVID-19.

The rearrangement uses TRBV29-1 and TRBJ2-5, with TRBD1 identical over 7 bases. Trimming removed 6 bases from V and 4 bases from J; junction bases left unmatched: 11. This CDR3 has 14 residues. Germline CDR1 SQVTM, CDR2 ANQGSEA. CDR3 protein: CSVEKGALPETQYF. CDR3 nucleotides: TGCAGCGTGGAAAAGGGGGCGCTCCCAGAGACCCAGTACTTC.

This chain links TRBV7-2 with TRBJ2-7, with D possibly matching TRBD2 (6 bases). The germline CDR1 and CDR2 sequences are SGHTA and FQGNSA. The CDR3 has 13 amino acids. V lost 5 bases to trimming and J lost 6 bases, with 14 bases between them. In DNA form, the CDR3 reads TGTGCCAGCAGCCAGGCGACTAGGGGCGAGCAGTACTTC. Amino acids: CASSQATRGEQYF. Full variable domain (missing parts from reference TRBV7-2 and TRBJ2-7): GAGVSQSPSNKVTEKGKDVELRCDPISGHTALYWYRQSLGQGLEFLIYFQGNSAPDKSGLPSDRFSAERTGGSVSTLTIQRTQQEDSAVYLCASSQATRGEQYFGPGTRLTVT.

The V and J genes are TRBV27 and TRBJ1-3; a weak D match, TRBD1 (5 bases). Germline CDR1 MNHEY, CDR2 SMNVEV (reference sequence). V lost 5 bases, J lost 0 bases, and 11 bases lay in between. The CDR3 sequence is 15 residues long. For the CDR3, the DNA is TGTGCCAGCAGTCGGGACTCGAGCTCTGGAAACACCATATATTTT. Translated: CASSRDSSSGNTIYF.

This chain connects TRBV19 to TRBJ1-2, with D possibly TRBD1 on 5 matching bases. Trimming took 3 bases from V and 5 from J, leaving 10 bases between them. The CDR3 spans 13 residues. Germline lookup yields CDR1 LNHDA and CDR2 SQIVND (reference sequence). CDR3 protein: CASSIAGSYGYTF. Here the CDR3 DNA reads TGTGCCAGTAGTATTGCAGGGTCGTATGGCTACACCTTC.

The chain has TRBV18 and TRBJ2-5; D is unresolved. The CDR3 spans 14 residues. V was clipped by 6 bases and J by 2 bases, with 13 bases between them. Germline-derived CDR1 and CDR2 are KGHSH and LQKENI. In nucleotides, the CDR3 is TGTGCCAGCTCCCCCGCATCGGTACAAGAGACCCAGTACTTC. Its protein is CASSPASVQETQYF.

The rearrangement uses TRBV7-8 and TRBJ1-6; 8 bases map to TRBD1. Per the germline V gene, CDR1 is SGHVS and CDR2 is FQNEAQ. The CDR3 spans 14 residues. The V and J ends lost 6 bases and 10 bases, in that order; junction bases with no gene match: 8. The CDR3: CASSIQTGDSPLHF. CDR3 nucleotide sequence: TGTGCCAGCAGTATCCAGACAGGGGACTCACCCCTCCACTTT.